This TCR beta chain was sequenced for a study of T cells in Graves' hyperthyroidism and ophthalmopathy. Uncontrolled infection, other autoimmune disease, pregnancy and lactation each barred patients from inclusion. This CDR3 spans 14 amino acids. The V and J ends lost 2 bases and 12 bases, in that order; junction bases with no gene match: 11. The germline V gene encodes CDR1 GTSNPN and CDR2 SVGIG (reference sequence). Amplification of TCR beta CDR3 regions used RNA as the template. When the TCR CDR3 underwent first-round RT-PCR, the HTBI primer set was used. TCRdb called the multiplex PCR reads again in MiXCR, with one record for every CDR3 protein. The sample records about 700,000 distinct CDR3 sequences, less than 15% being singletons.

The clonotype was recovered from a woman aged 18-29 years with Graves' hyperthyroidism. The sample comprised blood. The V call is TRBV30, the J call TRBJ2-4, with TRBD2 matching over 9 bases. DNA of the CDR3: TGTGCCTGGAGTCTGCAGACTAGCGGTCGGCCTCAGTACTTC. This encodes CAWSLQTSGRPQYF. Filled out from reference TRBV30 and TRBJ2-4, the complete variable domain reads SQTIHQWPATLVQPVGSPLSLECTVEGTSNPNLYWYRQAAGRGLQLLFYSVGIGQISSEVPQNLSASRPQDRQFILSSKKLLLSDSGFYLCAWSLQTSGRPQYFGAGTRLSVL.